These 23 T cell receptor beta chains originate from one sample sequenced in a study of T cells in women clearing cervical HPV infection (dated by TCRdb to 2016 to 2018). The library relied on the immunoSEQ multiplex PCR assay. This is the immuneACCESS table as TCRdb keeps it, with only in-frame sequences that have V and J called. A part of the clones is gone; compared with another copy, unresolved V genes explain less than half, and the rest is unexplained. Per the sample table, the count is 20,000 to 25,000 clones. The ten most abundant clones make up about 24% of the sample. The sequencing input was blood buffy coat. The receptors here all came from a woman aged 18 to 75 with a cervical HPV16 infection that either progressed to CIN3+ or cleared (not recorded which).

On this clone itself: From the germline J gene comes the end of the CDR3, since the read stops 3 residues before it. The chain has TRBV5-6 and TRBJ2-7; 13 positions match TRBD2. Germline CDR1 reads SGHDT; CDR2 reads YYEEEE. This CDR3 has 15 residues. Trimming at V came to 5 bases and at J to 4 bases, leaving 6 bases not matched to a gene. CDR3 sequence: CASSFRTSGSYEQYF. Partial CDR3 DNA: TGTGCCAGCAGTTTCCGGACTAGCGGGAGTTACGAG.

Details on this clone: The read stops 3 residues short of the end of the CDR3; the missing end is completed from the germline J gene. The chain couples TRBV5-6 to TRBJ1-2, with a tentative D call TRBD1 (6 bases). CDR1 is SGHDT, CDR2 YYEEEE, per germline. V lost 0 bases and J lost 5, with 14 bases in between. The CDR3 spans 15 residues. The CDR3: CASSLGGRGIYGYTF. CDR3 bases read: TGTGCCAGCAGCTTGGGTGGCAGGGGAATTTATGGC. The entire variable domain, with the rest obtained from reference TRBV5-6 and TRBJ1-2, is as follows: DAGVTQSPTHLIKTRGQQVTLRCSPKSGHDTVSWYQQALGQGPQFIFQYYEEEERQRGNFPDRFSGHQFPNYSSELNVNALLLGDSALYLCASSLGGRGIYGYTFGSGTRLTVV.

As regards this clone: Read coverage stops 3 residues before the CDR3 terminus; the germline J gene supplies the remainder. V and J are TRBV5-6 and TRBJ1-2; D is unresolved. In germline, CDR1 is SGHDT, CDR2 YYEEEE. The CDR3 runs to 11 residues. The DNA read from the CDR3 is TGTGCCAGCAGCTTTCGTGGCGGC. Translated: CASSFRGG. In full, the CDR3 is CASSFRGGYTF.

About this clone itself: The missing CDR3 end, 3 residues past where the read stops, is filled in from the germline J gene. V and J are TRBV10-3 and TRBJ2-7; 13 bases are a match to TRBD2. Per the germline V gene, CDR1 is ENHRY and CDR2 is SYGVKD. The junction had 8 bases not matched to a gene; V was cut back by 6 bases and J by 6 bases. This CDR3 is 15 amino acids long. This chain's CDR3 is CAIRDTSGGALEQYF. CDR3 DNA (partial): TGTGCCATCAGGGACACTAGCGGGGGGGCTCTCGAG.

CDR3 bases read: TGTGCCAGCAGGACTGCCTACGAG. Translation: CASRTAYE. The entire CDR3 is CASRTAYEQYF. The chain has TRBV7-2 and TRBJ2-7; D is undetermined. The read is 3 residues too short to cover the CDR3 end, so that end is filled in from the germline J gene. Trimming took 6 bases from V and 2 from J, leaving 5 bases between them. The CDR3 runs to 11 residues. CDR1 is SGHTA, CDR2 FQGNSA, per germline.

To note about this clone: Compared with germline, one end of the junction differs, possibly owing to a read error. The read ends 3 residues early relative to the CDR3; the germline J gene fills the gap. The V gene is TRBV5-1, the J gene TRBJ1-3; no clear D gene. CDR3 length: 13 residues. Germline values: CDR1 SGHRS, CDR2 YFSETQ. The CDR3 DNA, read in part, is TGCGCCAGCAGAACGGACTCTGGAAGCACC. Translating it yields CASRTDSGST. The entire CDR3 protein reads CASRTDSGSTIYF.

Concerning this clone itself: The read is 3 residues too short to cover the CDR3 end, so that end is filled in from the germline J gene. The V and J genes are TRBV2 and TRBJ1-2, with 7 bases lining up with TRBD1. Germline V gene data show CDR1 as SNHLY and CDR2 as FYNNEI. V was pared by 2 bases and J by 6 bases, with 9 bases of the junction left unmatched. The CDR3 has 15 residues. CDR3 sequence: CASSELQGNLDGYTF. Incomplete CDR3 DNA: TGTGCCAGCAGTGAATTACAGGGGAATTTGGATGGC.

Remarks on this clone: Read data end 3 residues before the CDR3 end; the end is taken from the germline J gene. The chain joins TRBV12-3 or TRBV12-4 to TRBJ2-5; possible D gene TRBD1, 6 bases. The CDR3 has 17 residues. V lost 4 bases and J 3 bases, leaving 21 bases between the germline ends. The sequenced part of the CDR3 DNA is TGTGCCAGCAGTTCTCGATTTGAAATATACAGGGAAGAGACC. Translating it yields CASSSRFEIYREET. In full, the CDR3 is CASSSRFEIYREETQYF.

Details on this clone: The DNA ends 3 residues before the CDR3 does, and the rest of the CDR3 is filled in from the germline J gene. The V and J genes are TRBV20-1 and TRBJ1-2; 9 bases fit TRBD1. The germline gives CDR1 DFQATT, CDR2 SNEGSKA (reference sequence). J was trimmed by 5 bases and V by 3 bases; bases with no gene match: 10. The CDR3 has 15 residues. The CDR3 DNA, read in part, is TGCAGTGCTAGCAAAGCCCGGGACAGGGTTTATGGC. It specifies CSASKARDRVYG. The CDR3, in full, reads CSASKARDRVYGYTF.

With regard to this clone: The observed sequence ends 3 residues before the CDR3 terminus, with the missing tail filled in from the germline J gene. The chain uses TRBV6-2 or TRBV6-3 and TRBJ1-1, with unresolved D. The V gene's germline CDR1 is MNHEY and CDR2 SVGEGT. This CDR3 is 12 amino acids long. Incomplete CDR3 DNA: TGTGCCAGCAGTTATTCCAACAGAGAA. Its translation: CASSYSNRE. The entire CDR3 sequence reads CASSYSNREAFF.

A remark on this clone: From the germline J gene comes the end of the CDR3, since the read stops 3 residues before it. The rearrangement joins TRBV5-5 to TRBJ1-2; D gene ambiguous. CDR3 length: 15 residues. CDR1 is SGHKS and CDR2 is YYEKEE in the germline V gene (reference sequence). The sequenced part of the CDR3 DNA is TGTGCCAGCAGCTTACTCCGACCGGACTTTGGGGGC. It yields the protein CASSLLRPDFGG. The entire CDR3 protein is CASSLLRPDFGGYTF.

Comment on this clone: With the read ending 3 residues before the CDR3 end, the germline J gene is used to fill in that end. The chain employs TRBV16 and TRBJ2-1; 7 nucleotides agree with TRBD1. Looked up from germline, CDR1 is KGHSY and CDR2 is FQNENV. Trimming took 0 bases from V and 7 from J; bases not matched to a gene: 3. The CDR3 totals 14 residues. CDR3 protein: CASSQSGTVNEQFF. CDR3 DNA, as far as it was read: TGTGCCAGCAGCCAATCAGGGACAGTTAATGAG.

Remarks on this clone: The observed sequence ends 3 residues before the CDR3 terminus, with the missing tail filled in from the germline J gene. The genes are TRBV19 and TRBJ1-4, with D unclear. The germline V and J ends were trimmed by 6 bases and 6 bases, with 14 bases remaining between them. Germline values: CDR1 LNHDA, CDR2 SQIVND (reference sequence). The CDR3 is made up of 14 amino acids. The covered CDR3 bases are TGTGCCAGTAGCGATGCCGGGTTTTATGAAAAA. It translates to CASSDAGFYEK. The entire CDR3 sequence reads CASSDAGFYEKLFF.

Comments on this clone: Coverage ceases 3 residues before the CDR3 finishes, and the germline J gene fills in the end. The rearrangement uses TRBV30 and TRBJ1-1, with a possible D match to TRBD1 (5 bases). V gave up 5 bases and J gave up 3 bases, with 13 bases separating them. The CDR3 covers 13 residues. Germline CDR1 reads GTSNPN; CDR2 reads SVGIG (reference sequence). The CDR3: CAWGLTVDTEAFF. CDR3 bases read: TGTGCCTGGGGCTTGACAGTAGACACTGAA. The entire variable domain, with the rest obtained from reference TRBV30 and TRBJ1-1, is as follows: SQTIHQWPATLVQPVGSPLSLECTVEGTSNPNLYWYRQAAGRGLQLLFYSVGIGQISSEVPQNLSASRPQDRQFILSSKKLLLSDSGFYLCAWGLTVDTEAFFGQGTRLTVV.

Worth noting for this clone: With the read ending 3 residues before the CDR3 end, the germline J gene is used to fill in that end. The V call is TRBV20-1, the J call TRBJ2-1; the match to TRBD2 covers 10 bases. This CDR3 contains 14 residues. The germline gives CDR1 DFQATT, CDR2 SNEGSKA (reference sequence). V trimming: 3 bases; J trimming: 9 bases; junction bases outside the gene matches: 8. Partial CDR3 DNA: TGCAGTGCTAGCCTCCAGCGGGGGGGCCCTGAG. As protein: CSASLQRGGPE. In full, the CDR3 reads CSASLQRGGPEQFF.

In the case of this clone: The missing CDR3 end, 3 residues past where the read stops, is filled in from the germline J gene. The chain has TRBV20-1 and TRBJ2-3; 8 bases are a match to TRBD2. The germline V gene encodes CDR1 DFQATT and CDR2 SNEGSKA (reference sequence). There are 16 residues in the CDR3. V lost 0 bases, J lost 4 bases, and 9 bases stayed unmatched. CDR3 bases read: TGCAGTGCTAGAGATTCCCTGACTAGCGAGGCAGATACG. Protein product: CSARDSLTSEADT. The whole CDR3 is CSARDSLTSEADTQYF.

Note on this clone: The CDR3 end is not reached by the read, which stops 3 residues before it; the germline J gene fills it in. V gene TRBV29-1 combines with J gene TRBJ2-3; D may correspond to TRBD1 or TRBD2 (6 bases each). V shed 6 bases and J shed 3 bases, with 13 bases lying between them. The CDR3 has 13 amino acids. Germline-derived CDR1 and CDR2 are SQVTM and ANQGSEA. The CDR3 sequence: CSVAGHTTDTQYF. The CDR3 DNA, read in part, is TGCAGCGTCGCGGGACACACGACAGATACG.

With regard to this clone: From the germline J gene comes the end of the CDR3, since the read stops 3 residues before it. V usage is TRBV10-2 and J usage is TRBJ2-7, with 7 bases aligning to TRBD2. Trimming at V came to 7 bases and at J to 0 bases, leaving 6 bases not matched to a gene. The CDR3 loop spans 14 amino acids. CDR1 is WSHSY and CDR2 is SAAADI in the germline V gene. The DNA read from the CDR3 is TGCGCCAGCAAAAGCGGGACGGACTCCTACGAG. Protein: CASKSGTDSYE. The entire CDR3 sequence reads CASKSGTDSYEQYF.

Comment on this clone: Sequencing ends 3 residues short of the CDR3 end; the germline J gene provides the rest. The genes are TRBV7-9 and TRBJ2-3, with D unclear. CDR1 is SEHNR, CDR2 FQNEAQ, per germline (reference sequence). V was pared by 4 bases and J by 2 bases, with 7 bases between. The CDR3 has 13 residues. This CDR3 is CASSSLFTDTQYF. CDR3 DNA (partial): TGTGCCAGCAGCTCCCTCTTCACAGATACG.

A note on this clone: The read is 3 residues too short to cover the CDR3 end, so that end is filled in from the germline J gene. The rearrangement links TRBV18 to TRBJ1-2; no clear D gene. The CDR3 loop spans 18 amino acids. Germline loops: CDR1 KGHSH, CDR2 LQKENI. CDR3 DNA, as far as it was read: TGTGCCAGCTCACCCCGCTTGGTTTGGGCGGGAGGATCCAATGAC. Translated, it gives CASSPRLVWAGGSND. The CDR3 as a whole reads CASSPRLVWAGGSNDYTF.

The part of the CDR3 DNA that was read is TGCAGTGCTAGTATATCTAGCGGGGGTACAGATACG. Translating it yields CSASISSGGTDT. In full, the CDR3 is CSASISSGGTDTQYF. J is TRBJ2-3 and V is TRBV20-1, with 10 bases fitting TRBD2. The CDR3 end falls 3 residues outside the read, so it is completed with the germline J gene. Per the germline V gene, CDR1 is DFQATT and CDR2 is SNEGSKA (reference sequence). The CDR3 loop spans 15 amino acids. V shed 3 bases and J 3 bases; nucleotides not matched to a gene: 6.

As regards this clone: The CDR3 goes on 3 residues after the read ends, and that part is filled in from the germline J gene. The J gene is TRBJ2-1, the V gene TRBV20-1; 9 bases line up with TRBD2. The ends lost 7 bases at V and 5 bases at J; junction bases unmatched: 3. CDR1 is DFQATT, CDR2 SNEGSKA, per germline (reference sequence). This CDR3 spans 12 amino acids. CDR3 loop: CSVGLANNEQFF. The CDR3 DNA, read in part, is TGCAGTGTTGGACTAGCGAACAATGAG.

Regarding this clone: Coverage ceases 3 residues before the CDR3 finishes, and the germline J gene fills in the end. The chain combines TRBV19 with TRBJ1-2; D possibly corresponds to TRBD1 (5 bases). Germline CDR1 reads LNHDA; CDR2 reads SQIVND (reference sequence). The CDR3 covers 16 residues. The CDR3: CASSQPDRYFSYDYTF. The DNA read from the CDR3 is TGTGCCAGTAGCCAACCAGACAGATACTTCTCCTACGAC.